Below are 3 T cell receptor beta chains sequenced from a single sample in a study of shared clonotypes between healthy human individuals. Assay used: immunoSEQ multiplex PCR; TCRdb lists only in-frame clones, some missing. The table shows about 2.1 million clones, with around 93% occurring only once. Naive-designated CD8 cells lacked CD45RO, were positively enriched for CCR7, and omitted terminally differentiated effector memory CD45RA+ cells. The sequenced material came from naive CD8+ T cells from PBMCs. The receptor set was obtained from a man aged 18 to 35 in good health. Some clones in this sample may be carry-over from other donors' samples.

About this clone itself: The sample contains more than one DNA sequence encoding this CDR3. This chain connects TRBV27 to TRBJ1-1, with 7 bases that match TRBD1. The V gene's germline CDR1 is MNHEY and CDR2 SMNVEV (reference sequence). The CDR3 totals 13 residues. Trimming took 6 bases from V and 3 from J; bases not matched to a gene: 4. CDR3 amino acids: CASSLQGYTEAFF. The DNA for the CDR3 is TGTGCCAGCAGCCTACAGGGGTACACTGAAGCTTTCTTT.

This clone has only one observation. This chain connects TRBV10-3 to TRBJ1-2; no clear D. V shed 0 bases and J shed 4 bases, with 15 bases lying between them. Germline CDR1 ENHRY, CDR2 SYGVKD. CDR3 length: 16 residues. The CDR3 loop reads CAISESRADFGYGYTF. CDR3 sequence (DNA): TGTGCCATCAGTGAGTCGCGGGCAGACTTCGGCTATGGCTACACCTTC.

The chain carries TRBV11-2 and TRBJ2-2; D is perhaps TRBD2 (5 bases). In germline, CDR1 is SGHAT, CDR2 FQNNGV. The V and J ends lost 5 bases and 0 bases respectively, with 13 bases between them. This CDR3 spans 16 amino acids. The DNA for the CDR3 is TGTGCCAGCAGCCCAGGAGGTACAGCGAACACCGGGGAGCTGTTTTTT. It encodes CASSPGGTANTGELFF. Full variable domain (missing parts from reference TRBV11-2 and TRBJ2-2): EAGVAQSPRYKIIEKRQSVAFWCNPISGHATLYWYQQILGQGPKLLIQFQNNGVVDDSQLPKDRFSAERLKGVDSTLKIQPAKLEDSAVYLCASSPGGTANTGELFFGEGSRLTVL.